A single sample is the source of the 11 T cell receptor beta chains below, sequenced in a study of T cell responses to AZD1222 COVID-19 vaccine. Generated by immunoSEQ multiplex PCR, the TCRdb table keeps only in-frame clones and is missing some. The sample lists 90,000 to 130,000 clones; 92% were seen once. This sample comprised peripheral blood, obtained on day 0 of AZD1222 vaccination. Receptors were obtained from an adult in good health.

This chain connects TRBV19 to TRBJ1-2; no clear D gene. The germline V gene encodes CDR1 LNHDA and CDR2 SQIVND (reference sequence). V lost 3 bases and J lost 6, with 8 bases in between. This CDR3 spans 12 amino acids. CDR3 sequence: CASSISENGYTF. CDR3 sequence (DNA): TGTGCCAGTAGTATCTCGGAGAATGGCTACACCTTC.

The gene calls are TRBV5-4 and TRBJ2-1; 8 nucleotides line up with TRBD2. The J segment lost 9 bases and the V segment lost 5 bases, leaving 7 bases of the junction unmatched. Germline values: CDR1 SGHNT, CDR2 YYREEE (reference sequence). The CDR3 length is 13 residues. In DNA, the CDR3 is TGTGCCAGCAGTCAAATAGCGGGGTCTGAGCAGTTCTTC. Translation: CASSQIAGSEQFF.

The gene calls are TRBV24-1 and TRBJ2-3; possibly TRBD1 for D (6 bases). Germline loops: CDR1 KGHDR, CDR2 SFDVKD. The CDR3 is made up of 17 amino acids. Trimming pared 5 bases from V and 0 bases from J, leaving 17 bases between. DNA for the CDR3: TGTGCCACCAGTGCCCCGGTTGGTAGGGGGAGCACAGATACGCAGTATTTT. Translating gives CATSAPVGRGSTDTQYF.

CDR3 amino acids: CASSPQGPLGNTIYF. In DNA, the CDR3 is TGTGCCAGTAGTCCACAGGGGCCGCTTGGAAACACCATATATTTT. The chain couples TRBV19 to TRBJ1-3, with 7 nucleotides matching TRBD1. In germline, CDR1 is LNHDA, CDR2 SQIVND (reference sequence). The CDR3 length is 15 residues. After removal of 5 bases from V and 3 bases from J, the junction contained 7 bases not matched to a gene.

The gene calls are TRBV19 and TRBJ2-7; TRBD2 matches at 7 bases. This CDR3 spans 14 amino acids. V dropped 3 bases and J dropped 2; count of bases not matched to a gene: 4. Germline loops: CDR1 LNHDA, CDR2 SQIVND (reference sequence). This chain's CDR3 is CASSIGGGAYEQYF. The CDR3, as DNA: TGTGCCAGTAGTATCGGGGGAGGGGCCTACGAGCAGTACTTC.

This chain links TRBV15 with TRBJ1-1; no firm D call. CDR1 is LNHNV and CDR2 is YYDKDF in the germline V gene (reference sequence). The ends were cut back, 1 base at V and 1 base at J, with 13 bases in the middle. The CDR3 runs to 16 residues. The CDR3 region is CATSRGTGVGNTEAFF. CDR3 sequence (DNA): TGTGCCACCAGCAGAGGAACCGGGGTGGGGAACACTGAAGCTTTCTTT.

The rearrangement uses TRBV3-1 (or the pseudogene TRBV3-2) and TRBJ1-2; 7 nucleotides match TRBD1. The V gene's germline CDR1 is LGHDT and CDR2 YNNKEL (reference sequence). J gave up 6 bases and V 6 bases, and 7 bases lay outside the gene matches. There are 13 residues in the CDR3. In DNA form, the CDR3 reads TGTGCCAGCAGACCGGGACAGCTAAATGGCTACACCTTC. Residues: CASRPGQLNGYTF.

J is TRBJ1-2 and V is TRBV7-8, with D possibly being TRBD1 (5 bases). CDR1 and CDR2 from the germline V gene are SGHVS and FQNEAQ. V was cut by 1 base and J by 8 bases, with 11 bases left in between. This CDR3 region has 13 residues. CDR3 loop: CASSLDGGIGYTF. CDR3 nucleotides: TGTGCCAGCAGCTTAGACGGGGGAATCGGCTACACCTTC. The whole variable domain, filled in from reference TRBV7-8 and TRBJ1-2, reads GAGVSQSPRYKVAKRGQDVALRCDPISGHVSLFWYQQALGQGPEFLTYFQNEAQLDKSGLPSDRFFAERPEGSVSTLKIQRTQQEDSAVYLCASSLDGGIGYTFGSGTRLTVV.

V and J are TRBV5-1 and TRBJ1-2; 10 nucleotides agree with TRBD1. The V and J ends lost 0 bases and 8 bases, in that order; junction bases with no gene match: 4. Germline loops: CDR1 SGHRS, CDR2 YFSETQ. This CDR3 comprises 14 residues. The CDR3 is CASSLGQGAEGYTF. CDR3 DNA sequence: TGCGCCAGCAGCTTGGGACAGGGGGCGGAGGGCTACACCTTC.

The genes are TRBV30 and TRBJ1-6, with D maybe TRBD1 (6 bases). The CDR3 sequence is 14 residues long. V was trimmed by 3 bases and J by 3 bases, leaving 9 bases between them. Germline V gene data show CDR1 as GTSNPN and CDR2 as SVGIG (reference sequence). The CDR3 reads CAWRQTGYNSPLHF. DNA for the CDR3: TGTGCCTGGAGGCAGACAGGCTATAATTCACCCCTCCACTTT. Variable domain in full (rest from reference TRBV30 and TRBJ1-6): SQTIHQWPATLVQPVGSPLSLECTVEGTSNPNLYWYRQAAGRGLQLLFYSVGIGQISSEVPQNLSASRPQDRQFILSSKKLLLSDSGFYLCAWRQTGYNSPLHFGNGTRLTVT.

Worth noting for this clone: One end of the junction fails to match germline, which may point to a read error. This sequence joins TRBV5-4 and TRBJ2-1; D uncertain. The germline V gene encodes CDR1 SGHNT and CDR2 YYREEE (reference sequence). The CDR3 spans 13 residues. The CDR3 spells CANSFTTYNEQFF. The CDR3 DNA reads TGTGCCAACAGCTTCACAACCTACAATGAGCAGTTCTTC. Supplemented by reference TRBV5-4 and TRBJ2-1, the full variable domain reads ETGVTQSPTHLIKTRGQQVTLRCSSQSGHNTVSWYQQALGQGPQFIFQYYREEENGRGNFPPRFSGLQFPNYSSELNVNALELDDSALYLCANSFTTYNEQFFGPGTRLTVL.